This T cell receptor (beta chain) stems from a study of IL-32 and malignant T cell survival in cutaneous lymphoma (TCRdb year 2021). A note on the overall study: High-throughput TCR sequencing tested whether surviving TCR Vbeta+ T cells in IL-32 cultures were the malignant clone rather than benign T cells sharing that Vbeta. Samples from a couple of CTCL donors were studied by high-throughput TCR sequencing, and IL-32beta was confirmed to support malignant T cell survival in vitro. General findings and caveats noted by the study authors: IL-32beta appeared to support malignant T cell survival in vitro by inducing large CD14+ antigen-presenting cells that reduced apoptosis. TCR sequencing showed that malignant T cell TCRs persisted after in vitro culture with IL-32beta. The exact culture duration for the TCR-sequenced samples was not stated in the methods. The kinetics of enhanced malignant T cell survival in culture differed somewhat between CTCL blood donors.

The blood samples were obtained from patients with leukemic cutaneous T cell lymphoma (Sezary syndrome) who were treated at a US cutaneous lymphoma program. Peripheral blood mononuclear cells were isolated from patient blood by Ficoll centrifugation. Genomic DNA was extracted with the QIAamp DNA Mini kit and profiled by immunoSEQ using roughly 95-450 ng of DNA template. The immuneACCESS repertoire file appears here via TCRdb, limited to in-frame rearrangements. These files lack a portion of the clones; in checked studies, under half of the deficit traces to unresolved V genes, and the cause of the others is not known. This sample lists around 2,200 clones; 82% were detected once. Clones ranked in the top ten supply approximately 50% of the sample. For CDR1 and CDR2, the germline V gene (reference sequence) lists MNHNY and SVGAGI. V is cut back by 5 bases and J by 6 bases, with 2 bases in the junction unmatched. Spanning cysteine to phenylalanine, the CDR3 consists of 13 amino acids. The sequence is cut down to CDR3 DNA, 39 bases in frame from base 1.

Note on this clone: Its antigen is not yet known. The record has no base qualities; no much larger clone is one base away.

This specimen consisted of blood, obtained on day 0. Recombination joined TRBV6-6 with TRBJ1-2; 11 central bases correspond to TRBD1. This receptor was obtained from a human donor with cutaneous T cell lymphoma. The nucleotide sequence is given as TGTGCCAGCAGTCTGGGACAGGGGGATGGCTACACCTTC. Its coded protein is CASSLGQGDGYTF.